This T cell receptor (beta chain) was recorded in a study of metastatic and nonmetastatic thyroid tumors. Whole-study findings and limits: Benign nodules reportedly had significantly lower TCR beta diversity than malignant thyroid tumors in blood and tumor.

TCRdb reanalyzed the PCR reads with MiXCR. Of 30,000 to 40,000 clones in the sample, around 28% were seen once. All patients were untreated before thyroid surgery. Details on this clone: Its matching antigen is unknown.

The receptor was derived from a female donor with papillary thyroid cancer or a benign thyroid nodule (not recorded which). Some clones in this sample may be carry-over from other donors' samples. What was sequenced was blood.

In DNA, the CDR3 is TGCAGTGCTAGAGATAGGTCGCCCCAGGGAAACCCCTACGAGCAGTACTTC. It yields the protein CSARDRSPQGNPYEQYF. This sequence joins TRBV20-1 and TRBJ2-7, with D perhaps matching TRBD1 (5 bases). V was cut by 0 bases and J by 2 bases, with 20 bases left in between. The V gene's germline CDR1 is DFQATT and CDR2 SNEGSKA (reference sequence). This CDR3 region has 17 residues.